The entry below gives a single TCR beta chain sequence along with its context. This clone was counted a single time. Its antigen has not been determined. No much larger clonotype is one base removed from it; base qualities were not supplied. At the junction V is shortened by 3 bases and J by 0 bases; bases outside the gene matches: 2. The CDR3 sequence holds 15 residues, the cysteine and phenylalanine included. The kept DNA is CDR3 alone, 45 bases in frame from the first base. The germline V gene (reference sequence) specifies SGHNT as CDR1 and YYREEE as CDR2. The immunoSEQ Assay, a bias-controlled multiplex PCR, was used to amplify TCRbeta CDR3 regions from genomic DNA. The study's own analysis went as follows. The number of nucleated cells in each sample was estimated from the amplification of reference gene primers within the assay. To quantify the absolute abundance of each unique TCRbeta CDR3 rearrangement, sequence reads were collapsed and filtered. For each sample, productive Simpson clonality was calculated by taking the square root of Simpson's diversity index across productive rearrangements. Here the immuneACCESS table is served through TCRdb, limited to in-frame sequences with V and J called. Missing clones are a known gap in these copies; in checked studies unresolved V genes cover under half, and the rest lacks a known reason. V and J calls plus clone size are reproduced from that table; the DNA served to infer D and trimming. The sample table records some 290,000 clones; 86% of these occur just once. The ten largest clones add up to more than 10% of the sample.

The data were obtained in a study of blood T cell repertoires in COVID-19 (TCRdb year 2020). For the wider study: Collaborator samples came from the United States, Italy and Spain and covered acute and convalescent phases of COVID-19. The prospective study material was composed of cDNA or gDNA derived from T cells, B-cell-depleted T cells, or PBMCs. The samples were drawn from the first 160 participants of the ongoing ImmuneRACE study and from over 950 subjects provided by 6 global collaborators. Where available, HLA class I and class II types were taken from metadata supplied by the sample provider and were not determined by assay-based typing. Sample metadata almost always included a de-identified subject ID, COVID-19 status, age in years and sex. Subjects who had been exposed to COVID-19, were actively infected with it, or had recovered from it provided the deeply sampled blood TCRbeta repertoires that made up the dataset. The repertoires were made available in a free public database intended to serve as a resource for research on the immune response to SARS-CoV-2.

In Seattle, one collaborating source enrolled patients while the infection was active and tracked those patients longitudinally over the course of disease. The collaborating institutions used their own protocols to collect whole blood in K2EDTA tubes. For TCRbeta analysis, collaborator samples were shipped as frozen whole blood, as isolated PBMCs, or as DNA extracted from either sample type. Beyond this particular receptor, the publication reports: The quantity of clinical and demographic metadata differed by source and by participant and was supplied without curation.

Sequencing input: peripheral blood. This clonotype was obtained from a woman aged 25 to 39 with COVID-19, enrolled during active disease. The rearrangement joined TRBV5-4 to TRBJ2-1; the central 8 bases match TRBD2. The DNA sequence reads TGTGCCAGCAGCTCCGGGACTAGCTCCTACAATGAGCAGTTCTTC. It translates as CASSSGTSSYNEQFF.